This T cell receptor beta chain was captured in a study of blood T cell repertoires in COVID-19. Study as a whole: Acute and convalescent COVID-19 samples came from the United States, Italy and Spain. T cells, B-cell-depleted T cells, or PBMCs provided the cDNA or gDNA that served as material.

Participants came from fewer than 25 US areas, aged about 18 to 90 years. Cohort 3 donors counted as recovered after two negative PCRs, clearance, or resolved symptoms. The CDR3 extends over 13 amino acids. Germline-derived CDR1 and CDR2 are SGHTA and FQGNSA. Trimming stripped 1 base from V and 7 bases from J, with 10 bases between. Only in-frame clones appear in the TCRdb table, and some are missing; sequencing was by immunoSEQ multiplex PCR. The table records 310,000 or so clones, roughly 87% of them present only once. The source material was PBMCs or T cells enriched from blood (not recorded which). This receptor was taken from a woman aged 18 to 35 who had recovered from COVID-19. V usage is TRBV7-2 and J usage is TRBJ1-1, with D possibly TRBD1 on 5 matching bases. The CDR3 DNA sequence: TGTGCCAGCAGCTTAGAGGGCAGGGTTGAAGCTTTCTTT. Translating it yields CASSLEGRVEAFF.